A selection of T cell receptor beta chains follows, all from one sample in a study of cytomegalovirus exposure and HLA in healthy donors. Only in-frame clones appear in the TCRdb table, and some are missing; sequencing was by immunoSEQ multiplex PCR. Seen in this sample are under 250,000 clones; the ten most common clones hold 1.1%. Sequences were obtained from PBMCs. Receptor source: a girl aged 2-10 years in good health and CMV-seropositive. CDR3s include the opening cysteine and the closing phenylalanine or tryptophan. The D gene is left open where the match is weak.

V gene,D gene,CDR3 length,J gene,CDR3 DNA,CDR3 protein
TRBV5-6,TRBD1,14,TRBJ2-7,TGTGCCAGCAGCTTCGGGACAGGGTTCGACGAGCAGTACTTC,CASSFGTGFDEQYF
TRBV14,NA,19,TRBJ2-1,TGTGCCAGCAGCCCCTACCTTACAGCGGGTAGCAGCTCTTACAATGAGCAGTTCTTC,CASSPYLTAGSSSYNEQFF
TRBV14,NA,13,TRBJ1-2,TGTGCCAGCAGCCGAGCAGGGAAGTATGGCTACACCTTC,CASSRAGKYGYTF
TRBV6-5,NA,14,TRBJ2-7,TGTGCCAGCGGCCGGACAGCTAGCTCCTACGAGCAGTACTTC,CASGRTASSYEQYF
TRBV10-3,NA,15,TRBJ1-2,TGTGCCATCAGACCTCTGGACAACCTTAACTATGGCTACACCTTC,CAIRPLDNLNYGYTF
TRBV19,NA,18,TRBJ2-7,TGTGCCAGCTCAATACAGGGGGCTAGCGGGAGTTTCTCCTACGAGCAGTACTTC,CASSIQGASGSFSYEQYF
TRBV4-2,TRBD1,16,TRBJ2-2,TGTGCCAGCAGCCAATGGGGACAGGGGGACACCGGGGAGCTGTTTTTT,CASSQWGQGDTGELFF
TRBV6-5,TRBD1,14,TRBJ1-5,TGTGCCAGCAGCCTGACAGGGGGCTATCAGCCCCAGCATTTT,CASSLTGGYQPQHF
TRBV7-9,TRBD1,14,TRBJ2-7,TGTGCCAGCAGCTTAATGACAGGGAACGACGAGCAGTACTTC,CASSLMTGNDEQYF
TRBV6-6,TRBD1,15,TRBJ1-3,TGTGCCAGCACGCAGGACAGGGCTCCTGGAAACACCATATATTTT,CASTQDRAPGNTIYF
TRBV27,NA,14,TRBJ2-7,TGTGCCAGCAGTCCGGAAGGGGCTCCCTACGAGCAGTACTTC,CASSPEGAPYEQYF
TRBV6-1,NA,14,TRBJ2-7,TGTGCCAGCAGTGAACTCCGGGGGAGTCGCGAGCAGTACTTC,CASSELRGSREQYF
TRBV4-1,TRBD1,17,TRBJ2-7,TGCGCCAGCAGCCAAGATCTAGGGACAGGGGCTTCCTACGAGCAGTACTTC,CASSQDLGTGASYEQYF
TRBV10-3,NA,16,TRBJ1-2,TGTGCCATCAGTGAGTCGACGACAGTTCCTAACTATGGCTACACCTTC,CAISESTTVPNYGYTF
TRBV27,NA,15,TRBJ2-7,TGTGCCAGCAGTTTATCTGTCACGTCGGGCTACGAGCAGTACTTC,CASSLSVTSGYEQYF
TRBV7-9,TRBD1,19,TRBJ1-4,TGTGCCAGCAGCTTACCAGCCCTAGGGGGCCGTCTGAAAAATGAAAAACTGTTTTTT,CASSLPALGGRLKNEKLFF
TRBV6-1,NA,18,TRBJ1-1,TGTGCCAGCAGTGAGCAAACCCAAGCCTTCCTTATGAACACTGAAGCTTTCTTT,CASSEQTQAFLMNTEAFF
TRBV27,TRBD1,13,TRBJ2-7,TGTGCCAGCAGCAGACAGGGGGCCTACGAGCAGTACTTC,CASSRQGAYEQYF
TRBV28,TRBD2,15,TRBJ2-1,TGTGCCAGCAGTAATAGCGGGTCGAGCTACAATGAGCAGTTCTTC,CASSNSGSSYNEQFF
TRBV7-9,TRBD1,17,TRBJ2-5,TGTGCCAGCAGCTCGATTATCCGGGACAGGGTTAAAGAGACCCAGTACTTC,CASSSIIRDRVKETQYF
TRBV7-8,TRBD2,13,TRBJ2-1,TGTGCCAGCAGACTAGCGGAGTACAATGAGCAGTTCTTC,CASRLAEYNEQFF